This T cell receptor beta chain was captured by sequencing in a study of T cell responses to AZD1222 COVID-19 vaccine. Study context: The study pooled second doses at about 4 or about 12 weeks.

Germline values: CDR1 SEHNR, CDR2 FQNEAQ (reference sequence). There are 16 residues in the CDR3. Trimming left V 4 bases short and J 5 bases short, with 20 bases between. Of note for this clone: Its matching antigen is unknown.

Generated by immunoSEQ multiplex PCR, the TCRdb table keeps only in-frame clones and is missing some. Here the sample spans about 150,000 clones, about 90% being singletons. Points from the study as a whole: Researchers report vaccine-associated CD4 TCRs spanning spike, with dominance at 160-218 and 743-854.

This receptor was obtained from an adult in good health. The gene calls are TRBV7-9 and TRBJ1-1, with D possibly matching TRBD1 (5 bases). Specimen: peripheral blood, collected on day 0 of AZD1222 vaccination. The CDR3 reads CASSSAGTQKGTEAFF. The DNA of the CDR3 is TGTGCCAGCAGCTCCGCCGGGACTCAAAAGGGGACTGAAGCTTTCTTT.